Reported below is one T cell receptor beta chain. There is no known antigen for this receptor. Base qualities are not at hand, and no much larger clone is one base apart. To sequence the TCRbeta CDR3 region, genomic DNA was isolated from the sorted cells. TCRbeta CDR3 regions were sequenced using the immunoSEQ Assay. In its TCRdb copy, this immuneACCESS table keeps in-frame sequences only and misses some clones. Where compared with another copy, unresolved V genes explain less than half of these, and the others have no known cause. Recorded for this sample are 25,000 or so clones; 80% to 90% of them occurred a single time. The ten largest account for 12% of the sample. This specimen belongs to a study of OX40 agonist ivuxolimab in advanced cancers. Notes on the research overall: Ivuxolimab, which targeted the costimulatory receptor OX40 (CD134), was an agonistic, fully human IgG2 monoclonal antibody. Intravenous ivuxolimab was administered to patients every 2 weeks at six dose levels: 0.01, 0.1, 0.3, 1.5, 3 and 10 mg/kg. Among the roughly 52 dose-escalation patients, 19 had hepatocellular carcinoma, some 15 melanoma, 9 renal cell carcinoma and 9 head and neck cancer. The dose-escalation cohort was about 86% male with a mean age of around 62 years, ranging from roughly 20 to 80. Prior anti-PD-1, anti-PD-L1 or anti-CTLA-4 therapy was permitted, and roughly two fifths of dose-escalation patients had received checkpoint inhibitors. Partial responses were achieved by three dose-escalation patients, of whom one had hepatocellular carcinoma and two had cutaneous melanoma. Peripheral TCRbeta sequencing was intended to test whether TCR sequence diversity was altered and clonal T-cell expansion was caused by ivuxolimab. The paper covers the monotherapy dose-escalation part of the phase I ivuxolimab trial, which included N ≈ 54 patients. Overall study results and their limits: In the 0.1-3.0 mg/kg groups, partial responders were among the patients with the lowest normalized peripheral clonal expansion, particularly in CD8+ T cells. At doses from 0.1 to 3.0 mg/kg, clonal expansion was seen in both CD4+ and CD8+ blood T cells between baseline and week 6. Low levels of normalized T-cell clonal expansion were also shown by some nonresponding patients. The antigen specificity of the clonally expanded peripheral T cells was not determined. After ivuxolimab, expanded clones were on average more numerous among CD8+ T cells than among CD4+ T cells.

Patients with autoimmune disease history or receiving systemic immunosuppression were excluded from the trial. Peripheral blood for TCR sequencing was collected from all dose cohorts at baseline, on cycle 4 day 1, and on cycle 7 day 1. Samples came from an open-label, multicenter, first-in-human phase I dose-escalation trial of ivuxolimab. Adults with locally advanced or metastatic head and neck squamous cell, hepatocellular, melanoma or renal cell carcinoma were enrolled in the trial. Before TCR sequencing, CD4+ T cells and CD8+ T cells were sorted from peripheral blood as separate populations. From its cysteine to its phenylalanine, the CDR3 spans 15 amino acids. The DNA shown is the 45-base CDR3, in frame from base 1. Trimming removed 0 bases from V and 5 bases from J, leaving 15 bases between the germline ends. Reading the germline V gene gives CDR1 SGHRS and CDR2 YFSETQ.

The rearranged chain carries TRBV5-1 and TRBJ2-7; the D gene remains uncertain. The receptor's source is an adult with an advanced solid tumor such as melanoma, head and neck, liver or kidney cancer. Sequences were derived from CD4+ or CD8+ T cells sorted from blood, sampled in a trial of the OX40 agonist ivuxolimab. The CDR3 region has the sequence CASSLDGSGNDEQYF. The nucleotide sequence is given as TGCGCCAGCAGCTTGGACGGCTCAGGCAATGACGAGCAGTACTTC.